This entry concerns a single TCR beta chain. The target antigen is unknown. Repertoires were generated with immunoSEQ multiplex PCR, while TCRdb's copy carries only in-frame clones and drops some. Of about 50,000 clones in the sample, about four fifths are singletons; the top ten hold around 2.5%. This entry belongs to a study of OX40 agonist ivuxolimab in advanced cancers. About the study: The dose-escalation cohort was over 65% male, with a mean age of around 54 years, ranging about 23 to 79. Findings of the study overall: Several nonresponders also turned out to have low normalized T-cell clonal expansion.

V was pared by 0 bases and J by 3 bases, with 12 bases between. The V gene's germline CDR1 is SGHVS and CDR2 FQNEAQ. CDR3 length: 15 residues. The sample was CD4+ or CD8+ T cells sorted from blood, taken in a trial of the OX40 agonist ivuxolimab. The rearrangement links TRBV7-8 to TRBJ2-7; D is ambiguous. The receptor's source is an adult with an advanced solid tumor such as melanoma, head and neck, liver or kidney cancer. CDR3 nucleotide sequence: TGTGCCAGCAGCTTAGCCGATGGTCCGGGCTACGAGCAGTACTTC. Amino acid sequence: CASSLADGPGYEQYF.